Below are 11 T cell receptor beta chains sequenced from a single sample in a study of T-cell reconstitution after alpha-beta-depleted transplantation in children. Construction of the TCRbeta library involved unique molecular identifiers. Using its own MiXCR run on the PCR reads, TCRdb lists one record per CDR3 protein. Found here are a few hundred thousand distinct CDR3 sequences, about 9.3% of them singletons; the top ten hold 2% to 3%. Material: PBMCs from the stem cell graft donor, obtained from the stem cell graft. These receptor sequences come from a human donor who donated a stem cell graft to a child with acute lymphoblastic leukemia.

CDR3 coding DNA: TGCAGTGCTAGAGATCTTGGACGGTGGGGAGACTACAATGAGCAGTTCTTC. Protein: CSARDLGRWGDYNEQFF. This chain connects TRBV20-1 to TRBJ2-1, with D maybe TRBD2 (5 bases). Germline lookup yields CDR1 DFQATT and CDR2 SNEGSKA (reference sequence). The CDR3 has 17 amino acids. V was trimmed by 0 bases and J by 3 bases, leaving 18 bases between them.

This clonotype was seen more than once but under ten times. The CDR3 bases are TGCAGCGCCCGGGGGGGCTTCTACAATGAGCAGTTCTTC. Encoded protein: CSARGGFYNEQFF. This rearrangement joins TRBV29-1 to TRBJ2-1; 8 nucleotides line up with TRBD2. The germline gives CDR1 SQVTM, CDR2 ANQGSEA. V trimming: 7 bases; J trimming: 3 bases; junction bases outside the gene matches: 5. The CDR3 totals 13 residues.

This clonotype was counted a few times. The rearrangement links TRBV7-6 to TRBJ2-1; possibly TRBD2 for D (6 bases). Deletions cut 5 bases from V and 4 bases from J, with 18 bases between. Germline V lookup: CDR1 SGHVS, CDR2 FNYEAQ. The CDR3 has 16 amino acids. CDR3 protein: CASSTGTGAMYNEQFF. CDR3 nucleotide sequence: TGTGCCAGCAGCACCGGGACTGGAGCGATGTACAATGAGCAGTTCTTC.

Only a few counts were recorded for this clonotype. The rearrangement joins TRBV7-2 to TRBJ2-3, with unresolved D. V lost 2 bases and J lost 5, with 17 bases in between. In germline, CDR1 is SGHTA, CDR2 FQGNSA. The CDR3 loop spans 16 amino acids. CDR3 in DNA: TGTGCCAGCAGCTTAAAGTTAAGGTCCTCCCAAGATACGCAGTATTTT. Translated, it gives CASSLKLRSSQDTQYF. The entire variable domain, with the rest obtained from reference TRBV7-2 and TRBJ2-3, is as follows: GAGVSQSPSNKVTEKGKDVELRCDPISGHTALYWYRQSLGQGLEFLIYFQGNSAPDKSGLPSDRFSAERTGGSVSTLTIQRTQQEDSAVYLCASSLKLRSSQDTQYFGPGTRLTVL.

This clonotype was seen repeatedly, ten times or more. CDR3 coding DNA: TGTGCCAGCAGAAAAGAGGGGCCCTACGAGCAGTACTTC. It codes for CASRKEGPYEQYF. This sequence joins TRBV28 and TRBJ2-7; the D gene could be TRBD1 or TRBD2 (5 bases each). V lost 6 bases to trimming and J lost 2 bases, with 11 bases between them. Germline loops: CDR1 MDHEN, CDR2 SYDVKM. The CDR3 runs 13 residues.

V gene TRBV4-1 combines with J gene TRBJ2-7; the D gene is possibly TRBD1 (5 bases). V lost 2 bases to trimming and J lost 4 bases, with 9 bases between them. This CDR3 comprises 13 residues. Germline V gene lookup returns CDR1 MGHRA and CDR2 YSYEKL. CDR3 amino acids: CASSQHQGYEQYF. In nucleotides, the CDR3 is TGCGCCAGCAGCCAACACCAGGGATACGAGCAGTACTTC.

V is TRBV7-9 and J is TRBJ1-4; 9 nucleotides line up with TRBD1. The length of the CDR3 is 16 residues. CDR1 and CDR2 from the germline V gene are SEHNR and FQNEAQ (reference sequence). J was trimmed by 8 bases and V by 0 bases; bases with no gene match: 7. The CDR3 DNA follows: TGTGCCAGCAGCTTAGCTTCGGGACAGGGTAACGAAAAACTGTTTTTT. It codes for CASSLASGQGNEKLFF.

This clonotype was picked up many times. The CDR3 loop is CSVGSLVTGSEQYF. In DNA form, the CDR3 reads TGCAGCGTTGGATCGCTTGTGACAGGGTCCGAGCAGTACTTC. The V call is TRBV29-1, the J call TRBJ2-7, with TRBD1 matching over 7 bases. CDR1 and CDR2 from the germline V gene are SQVTM and ANQGSEA. J gave up 6 bases and V 4 bases, and 12 bases lay outside the gene matches. This CDR3 is 14 amino acids long.

The chain recombines TRBV12-3 or TRBV12-4 with TRBJ1-2; 7 nucleotides line up with TRBD1. The CDR3 runs to 14 residues. Trimming cost V 6 bases and J 8 bases; bases outside gene matches: 12. CDR3 amino acids: CASSWTGLSQGYTF. In nucleotides, the CDR3 is TGTGCCAGCAGCTGGACAGGTCTCAGCCAGGGCTACACCTTC.

This sequence joins TRBV7-9 and TRBJ2-4, with no clear D. V shed 5 bases and J shed 0 bases, with 11 bases lying between them. CDR1 is SEHNR, CDR2 FQNEAQ, per germline (reference sequence). This CDR3 region has 15 residues. The CDR3 DNA follows: TGTGCCAGCAGCCCCTCCCAGGAAGCCAAAAACATTCAGTACTTC. As protein: CASSPSQEAKNIQYF.

This clonotype turned up a few times. This chain links TRBV29-1 with TRBJ2-3, with TRBD2 identical over 15 bases. With V trimmed by 4 bases and J by 2 bases, 4 bases remained unmatched. This CDR3 spans 16 amino acids. Germline V gene sequence: CDR1 SQVTM, CDR2 ANQGSEA. CDR3 DNA sequence: TGCAGCGTTGGGGGACTAGCGGGAGGAATCACAGATACGCAGTATTTT. Protein product: CSVGGLAGGITDTQYF.